This T cell receptor (beta chain) was captured by sequencing in a study of cytomegalovirus exposure and HLA in healthy donors. The donors were part of the validation cohort of around 110 subjects. That cohort was separate from the first cohort, which comprised 666 subjects. The method was immunoSEQ multiplex PCR; TCRdb's version includes in-frame clones alone and lacks a portion of them. Among 60,000 to 80,000 clones listed, approximately 94% were seen once. Whole-study findings and limits: Subsequent analysis revealed that first-cohort TCR clusters tended to co-occur in the 130 or so validation repertoires. The authors listed 150 or so TCR beta chains as cytomegalovirus-associated.

As regards this clone: The antigen is unknown.

This clonotype was sampled from a woman younger than 35 in good health and CMV-seropositive. Source material: PBMCs.

The CDR3 coding sequence is TGTGCCAGCTCACCCCTAGACAGGGGAGGCACTGAAGCTTTCTTT. Amino acid sequence: CASSPLDRGGTEAFF. The chain uses TRBV18 and TRBJ1-1; 8 nucleotides agree with TRBD1. Germline assignment: CDR1 KGHSH and CDR2 LQKENI. There are 15 residues in the CDR3. Trimming at V came to 3 bases and at J to 4 bases, leaving 7 bases not matched to a gene.